The 30 T cell receptor beta chains given below trace back to one sample, sequenced in a study of OX40 agonist ivuxolimab in advanced cancers. Profiled with immunoSEQ multiplex PCR; TCRdb holds only in-frame clones, not every one. This sample has around 110,000 clones, with 90% found just once. The source was CD4+ or CD8+ T cells sorted from blood, collected in a trial of the OX40 agonist ivuxolimab. These receptors originate from an adult with an advanced solid tumor such as melanoma, head and neck, liver or kidney cancer.

The chain is built from TRBV7-2 and TRBJ2-7; D could derive from TRBD1 or TRBD2 (5 bases each). CDR3 length: 13 amino acids. Germline assignment: CDR1 SGHTA and CDR2 FQGNSA. V was pared by 7 bases and J by 5 bases, with 15 bases between. Here the CDR3 reads CASTTYRDDEQYF. In DNA form, the CDR3 reads TGTGCCAGCACCACGTACCGGGACGACGAGCAGTACTTC.

This rearrangement joins TRBV28 to TRBJ2-1, with TRBD2 as a possible D gene (7 bases). The CDR3 length is 16 residues. Germline CDR1 and CDR2: MDHEN and SYDVKM. Trimming cost V 6 bases and J 8 bases, with 23 bases left between them. CDR3 sequence reads: CASREGGPDRFHEQFF. CDR3 nucleotides: TGTGCCAGCAGAGAGGGGGGGCCCGATAGGTTCCATGAGCAGTTCTTC.

V is TRBV9 and J is TRBJ1-6, with D unresolved. Trimming took off 0 bases at V and 9 bases at J, with 7 bases between the two ends. The CDR3 contains 13 residues. Germline CDR1 SGDLS, CDR2 YYNGEE. CDR3 sequence reads: CASSVASSSPLHF. CDR3 DNA sequence: TGTGCCAGCAGCGTAGCTTCTAGTTCACCCCTCCACTTT.

The chain recombines TRBV11-2 with TRBJ1-1; D unclear. The ends were cut back, 4 bases at V and 4 bases at J, with 16 bases in the middle. Germline V gene sequence: CDR1 SGHAT, CDR2 FQNNGV. This CDR3 has 15 residues. CDR3 in DNA: TGTGCCAGCAGCTCTATCGTGGGAGTTTCCACTGAAGCTTTCTTT. It specifies CASSSIVGVSTEAFF. Supplemented by reference TRBV11-2 and TRBJ1-1, the full variable domain reads EAGVAQSPRYKIIEKRQSVAFWCNPISGHATLYWYQQILGQGPKLLIQFQNNGVVDDSQLPKDRFSAERLKGVDSTLKIQPAKLEDSAVYLCASSSIVGVSTEAFFGQGTRLTVV.

In its sample, this clone was seen once. A read error may produce the germline difference seen at one junction end. V gene TRBV7-6 combines with J gene TRBJ1-2; 8 bases agree with TRBD1. Germline loops: CDR1 SGHVS, CDR2 FNYEAQ. This CDR3 has 14 amino acids. CDR3 in amino acids: CASSLADRGGAPIF. CDR3 DNA: TGTGCCAGCAGCTTAGCCGACAGGGGCGGAGCCCCTATCTTC.

The rearrangement links TRBV19 to TRBJ1-1, with 8 bases matching TRBD1. The junction had 4 bases not matched to a gene; V was cut back by 5 bases and J by 2 bases. CDR1 is LNHDA, CDR2 SQIVND, per germline (reference sequence). The CDR3 has 14 residues. CDR3 DNA: TGTGCCAGTAGTGGATCAGGGGGCAACACTGAAGCTTTCTTT. It encodes CASSGSGGNTEAFF.

The CDR3 spells CASSPDRPTYEQYF. The DNA for the CDR3 is TGCGCCAGCAGCCCGGACAGGCCAACCTACGAGCAGTACTTC. The chain joins TRBV5-1 to TRBJ2-7; 7 positions match TRBD1. Germline CDR1 and CDR2: SGHRS and YFSETQ. Trimming cost V 4 bases and J 2 bases; bases outside gene matches: 6. CDR3 length equals 14 residues.

Regarding this clone: Other DNA sequences in this sample translate to the same CDR3. This chain connects TRBV5-1 to TRBJ1-1, with TRBD1 as a possible D gene (6 bases). Germline values: CDR1 SGHRS, CDR2 YFSETQ. This CDR3 has 13 residues. Trimming removed 3 bases from V and 1 base from J, with 7 bases in between. The CDR3 is CASSSRGNTEAFF. The CDR3 DNA sequence: TGCGCCAGCAGCTCCAGGGGGAACACTGAAGCTTTCTTT.

With respect to this clone: The same CDR3 arises from other DNA sequences in this sample as well. The chain employs TRBV5-4 and TRBJ2-5, with D perhaps TRBD1 (6 bases). The germline V gene encodes CDR1 SGHNT and CDR2 YYREEE (reference sequence). Trimming shortened V by 2 bases and J by 5 bases, and 10 bases separated the two germline ends. The CDR3 loop spans 13 amino acids. This chain's CDR3 is CASSFGQQETQYF. CDR3 in DNA: TGTGCCAGCAGCTTTGGACAGCAGGAGACCCAGTACTTC.

The J gene is TRBJ1-3, the V gene TRBV14; TRBD1 matches 7 bases. This CDR3 has 16 residues. V lost 4 bases to trimming and J lost 0 bases; unmatched junction nucleotides: 6. Looked up from germline, CDR1 is SGHDN and CDR2 is FVKESK. The CDR3 reads CASSLQGTVSGNTIYF. The CDR3 DNA is TGTGCCAGCAGCCTTCAGGGGACAGTCTCTGGAAACACCATATATTTT.

CDR3 sequence reads: CASSLNLNYEQYF. CDR3 nucleotides: TGTGCCAGCAGCTTAAATCTCAACTACGAGCAGTACTTC. This sequence joins TRBV7-9 and TRBJ2-5; D not certain. The J call may not be correct, given that the DNA end is closer to TRBJ2-7. This CDR3 contains 13 residues. The V gene's germline CDR1 is SEHNR and CDR2 FQNEAQ (reference sequence).

This chain uses TRBV6-5 with TRBJ1-3; perhaps TRBD1 as D (5 bases). Germline V gene data show CDR1 as MNHEY and CDR2 as SVGAGI. The CDR3 is 14 amino acids. V gave up 2 bases and J gave up 3 bases, with 8 bases separating them. CDR3 protein: CASSYGGGGNTIYF. The CDR3 region has the DNA TGTGCCAGCAGTTACGGGGGGGGTGGAAACACCATATATTTT.

The chain is built from TRBV5-5 and TRBJ1-5, with no clear D. The germline V gene has CDR1 SGHKS and CDR2 YYEKEE (reference sequence). CDR3 length: 15 residues. V was clipped by 2 bases and J by 0 bases, with 9 bases between them. The CDR3 spells CASSFGPNSNQPQHF. CDR3 DNA: TGTGCCAGCAGCTTTGGTCCCAATAGCAATCAGCCCCAGCATTTT.

The chain employs TRBV6-1 and TRBJ2-1; D not resolved. Germline V gene lookup returns CDR1 MNHNS and CDR2 SASEGT. With 7 bases removed from V and 6 bases from J, the gap between germline ends came to 10 bases. The CDR3 runs to 12 residues. DNA of the CDR3: TGTGCCAGCATCAGTGATATCAATGAGCAGTTCTTC. This sequence encodes CASISDINEQFF.

The genes are TRBV27 and TRBJ2-1; TRBD2 might be the D (5 bases). There are 15 residues in the CDR3. Germline V gene lookup returns CDR1 MNHEY and CDR2 SMNVEV (reference sequence). The V end lost 3 bases, the J end lost 6 bases, and 15 bases lay between the germline ends. The CDR3 protein is CASSFGLALSNEQFF. The CDR3 coding sequence is TGTGCCAGCAGTTTTGGGCTAGCCTTATCCAATGAGCAGTTCTTC.

This CDR3 is CASSVAGAGYYNEQFF. DNA for the CDR3: TGTGCCAGCAGCGTAGCCGGGGCGGGGTACTACAATGAGCAGTTCTTC. The V gene is TRBV9, the J gene TRBJ2-1, with TRBD2 as a possible D gene (6 bases). This CDR3 has 16 amino acids. Trimming cost V 0 bases and J 3 bases, with 13 bases left between them. Looked up from germline, CDR1 is SGDLS and CDR2 is YYNGEE.

The table lists this clone with a count of one. The rearrangement links TRBV7-9 to TRBJ1-6, with a weak D call TRBD1 (6 bases). Germline-derived CDR1 and CDR2 are SEHNR and FQNEAQ (reference sequence). Trimming removed 1 base at V and 9 bases at J, with 13 bases between. CDR3 size: 15 residues. This CDR3 is CASSLGKGGGSPLHF. The DNA of the CDR3 is TGTGCCAGCAGCTTAGGAAAGGGGGGGGGTTCACCCCTCCACTTT.

A few counts support this clone. CDR3 residues: CASSHPDGYTF. The CDR3 nucleotides read TGTGCCAGCAGCCACCCGGATGGCTACACCTTC. The genes are TRBV9 and TRBJ1-2; D unresolved. The CDR3 runs 11 residues. V dropped 4 bases and J dropped 6 bases, with 7 bases sitting between them. CDR1 SGDLS and CDR2 YYNGEE come from the germline V gene. The full variable domain, completed using reference TRBV9 and TRBJ1-2, is DSGVTQTPKHLITATGQRVTLRCSPRSGDLSVYWYQQSLDQGLQFLIQYYNGEERAKGNILERFSAQQFPDLHSELNLSSLELGDSALYFCASSHPDGYTFGSGTRLTVV.

The rearrangement joins TRBV7-2 to TRBJ1-1; tentatively, D is TRBD1 (5 bases). CDR3 length: 13 amino acids. Trimming took 4 bases from V and 1 from J, leaving 7 bases between them. Germline CDR1 and CDR2: SGHTA and FQGNSA. DNA of the CDR3: TGTGCCAGCAGCTCCACAGGGAACACTGAAGCTTTCTTT. This codes for CASSSTGNTEAFF. Looking up the rest from reference TRBV7-2 and TRBJ1-1 gives the full variable domain: GAGVSQSPSNKVTEKGKDVELRCDPISGHTALYWYRQSLGQGLEFLIYFQGNSAPDKSGLPSDRFSAERTGGSVSTLTIQRTQQEDSAVYLCASSSTGNTEAFFGQGTRLTVV.

The chain joins TRBV6-5 to TRBJ2-7; D possibly corresponds to TRBD2 (5 bases). Germline CDR1 and CDR2: MNHEY and SVGAGI. Trimming removed 5 bases at V and 8 bases at J, with 16 bases between. This CDR3 spans 13 amino acids. DNA of the CDR3: TGTGCCAGCAGTGAAAACCTCGGGGTGCAGCAGTACTTC. The encoded protein is CASSENLGVQQYF.

The chain couples TRBV19 to TRBJ2-4; 7 bases are shared with TRBD1. In germline, CDR1 is LNHDA, CDR2 SQIVND (reference sequence). The CDR3 is made up of 17 amino acids. After removal of 5 bases from V and 1 base from J, the junction contained 11 bases not matched to a gene. The CDR3 region is CASSLGTAKTAKNIQYF. Written as DNA, the CDR3 is TGTGCCAGTAGTCTCGGGACAGCTAAAACCGCCAAAAACATTCAGTACTTC.

The chain joins TRBV7-9 to TRBJ1-3; a weak D match, TRBD1 (5 bases). There are 16 residues in the CDR3. CDR1 is SEHNR and CDR2 is FQNEAQ in the germline V gene (reference sequence). The V and J ends lost 1 base and 3 bases respectively, with 13 bases between them. CDR3 bases: TGTGCCAGCAGCTTAGGAGTTGGGACCGATGGAAACACCATATATTTT. It yields the protein CASSLGVGTDGNTIYF. The whole variable domain, remainder taken from reference TRBV7-9 and TRBJ1-3, is DTGVSQNPRHKITKRGQNVTFRCDPISEHNRLYWYRQTLGQGPEFLTYFQNEAQLEKSRLLSDRFSAERPKGSFSTLEIQRTEQGDSAMYLCASSLGVGTDGNTIYFGEGSWLTVV.

The chain joins TRBV11-2 to TRBJ2-3; 11 bases are shared with TRBD2. The CDR3 runs 15 residues. V trimming: 3 bases; J trimming: 5 bases; junction bases outside the gene matches: 4. Germline V CDR1 and CDR2: SGHAT, FQNNGV. The CDR3 sequence is CASSFLAGGLDTQYF. In DNA, the CDR3 is TGTGCCAGCAGCTTCCTAGCGGGGGGCCTAGATACGCAGTATTTT.

This rearrangement joins TRBV18 to TRBJ1-1; 10 bases match TRBD1. J was trimmed by 5 bases and V by 5 bases; bases with no gene match: 5. The CDR3 covers 14 residues. The germline V gene encodes CDR1 KGHSH and CDR2 LQKENI. The CDR3 nucleotides read TGTGCCAGCTCAGTGACAGGGGGCCGGACTGAAGCTTTCTTT. Its protein product is CASSVTGGRTEAFF.

The chain carries TRBV4-1 and TRBJ2-7; TRBD1 matches at 10 bases. The CDR3 loop spans 16 amino acids. The junction had 5 bases not matched to a gene; V was cut back by 1 base and J by 2 bases. Per the germline V gene, CDR1 is MGHRA and CDR2 is YSYEKL. CDR3 nucleotides: TGCGCCAGCAGCCAAGTAGCAGGACAGGGGGCCTACGAGCAGTACTTC. Its translation is CASSQVAGQGAYEQYF.

The chain has TRBV18 and TRBJ1-3; possible D gene TRBD1, 6 bases. Germline CDR1 is KGHSH and CDR2 is LQKENI. This CDR3 region has 16 residues. V was pared by 3 bases and J by 4 bases, with 16 bases between. The CDR3 region is CASSPTKVGGGNTIYF. CDR3 DNA: TGTGCCAGCTCACCCACGAAGGTTGGGGGCGGAAACACCATATATTTT.

The rearrangement joins TRBV28 to TRBJ2-1; 8 nucleotides align to TRBD1. Germline CDR1 and CDR2: MDHEN and SYDVKM. V lost 7 bases, J lost 4 bases, and 6 bases stayed unmatched. The CDR3 has 14 residues. The CDR3 DNA is TGTGCCAGCAAGTGGGACAGGCAGTACAATGAGCAGTTCTTC. The encoded protein is CASKWDRQYNEQFF.

The chain couples TRBV5-6 to TRBJ1-2; 9 nucleotides align to TRBD1. J gave up 5 bases and V 4 bases, and 6 bases lay outside the gene matches. The CDR3 spans 14 residues. Germline V gives CDR1 SGHDT, CDR2 YYEEEE. CDR3: CASSTGQGTYGYTF. The CDR3 bases are TGTGCCAGCAGCACCGGACAGGGGACTTATGGCTACACCTTC.

The V gene is TRBV6-5, the J gene TRBJ1-2, with D perhaps TRBD1 (5 bases). V was pared by 6 bases and J by 4 bases, with 12 bases between. The V gene's germline CDR1 is MNHEY and CDR2 SVGAGI. This CDR3 has 13 residues. DNA for the CDR3: TGTGCCAGCAGAACAGGTGGCACCTATGGCTACACCTTC. It translates to CASRTGGTYGYTF.

The chain has TRBV7-9 and TRBJ1-1; 9 bases are shared with TRBD1. Germline lookup yields CDR1 SEHNR and CDR2 FQNEAQ (reference sequence). V lost 5 bases and J lost 5; bases outside the gene matches: 9. CDR3 length: 15 amino acids. The CDR3 region is CASSTGTGYGTEAFF. CDR3 in DNA: TGTGCCAGCAGCACAGGGACAGGGTACGGGACTGAAGCTTTCTTT.